Shown below are 15 T cell receptor beta chains from a single sample sequenced in a study of OX40 agonist ivuxolimab in advanced cancers. The repertoire was sequenced with immunoSEQ multiplex PCR; TCRdb's copy has only in-frame clones and lacks some. The sample has about 59,000 clones; around 82% are singletons. The material was CD4+ or CD8+ T cells sorted from blood, obtained in a trial of the OX40 agonist ivuxolimab. These receptor sequences come from an adult with an advanced solid tumor such as melanoma, head and neck, liver or kidney cancer.

The J gene is TRBJ2-2, the V gene TRBV2; perhaps TRBD1 as D (6 bases). V dropped 3 bases and J dropped 5 bases, with 10 bases sitting between them. The CDR3 covers 14 residues. The germline V gene has CDR1 SNHLY and CDR2 FYNNEI. The CDR3 DNA reads as TGTGCCAGCAGTGATGGCAGGGGAACCGGGGAGCTGTTTTTT. It yields the protein CASSDGRGTGELFF.

The chain has TRBV4-1 and TRBJ1-2; perhaps TRBD1 as D (5 bases). The germline V gene has CDR1 MGHRA and CDR2 YSYEKL. V was trimmed by 6 bases and J by 2 bases, leaving 19 bases between them. The CDR3 extends over 16 amino acids. DNA of the CDR3: TGCGCCAGCAGAAGTATCCGGGACCCAGGAAACTATGGCTACACCTTC. It specifies CASRSIRDPGNYGYTF.

V and J are TRBV7-8 and TRBJ1-3, with D unclear. The germline V gene encodes CDR1 SGHVS and CDR2 FQNEAQ. Between the trimmed V and J ends, which lost 5 bases and 2 bases, there was a span of 7 bases. CDR3 length: 13 residues. In nucleotides, the CDR3 is TGTGCCAGCAGCGGTCGGGCTGGAAACACCATATATTTT. Translated: CASSGRAGNTIYF.

The CDR3 nucleotides read TGTGCCAGCAGTCCAAGCGACAGGGCGCGGGAAGCTTTCTTT. It specifies CASSPSDRAREAFF. The chain uses TRBV6-5 and TRBJ1-1; TRBD1 matches at 7 bases. The CDR3 is made up of 14 amino acids. J lost 8 bases, V lost 5 bases, and 11 bases had no gene match. Germline V gene lookup returns CDR1 MNHEY and CDR2 SVGAGI.

V is TRBV6-5 and J is TRBJ1-1, with no clear D. In germline, CDR1 is MNHEY, CDR2 SVGAGI. The CDR3 covers 13 residues. Trimming pared 5 bases from V and 3 bases from J, leaving 10 bases between. In DNA form, the CDR3 reads TGTGCCAGCAGTAATCAACGGGACACTGAAGCTTTCTTT. It codes for CASSNQRDTEAFF.

This chain connects TRBV7-2 to TRBJ2-7, with D possibly TRBD1 on 5 matching bases. Germline lookup yields CDR1 SGHTA and CDR2 FQGNSA. The CDR3 covers 12 residues. The ends were cut back, 3 bases at V and 6 bases at J, with 9 bases in the middle. The CDR3 protein is CASSFREGEQYF. The CDR3 DNA follows: TGTGCCAGCAGCTTCAGGGAAGGCGAGCAGTACTTC. Variable domain in full (rest from reference TRBV7-2 and TRBJ2-7): GAGVSQSPSNKVTEKGKDVELRCDPISGHTALYWYRQSLGQGLEFLIYFQGNSAPDKSGLPSDRFSAERTGGSVSTLTIQRTQQEDSAVYLCASSFREGEQYFGPGTRLTVT.

The rearrangement joins TRBV25-1 to TRBJ2-5; 9 bases map to TRBD2. The ends lost 7 bases at V and 5 bases at J; junction bases unmatched: 8. The CDR3 is made up of 14 amino acids. CDR1 and CDR2 (germline): MGHDK, SYGVNS. The CDR3 sequence: CASISPLAGETQYF. The CDR3 DNA sequence: TGTGCCAGCATAAGTCCGCTAGCGGGGGAGACCCAGTACTTC.

This rearrangement joins TRBV2 to TRBJ2-5; 9 bases align to TRBD1. Germline V lookup: CDR1 SNHLY, CDR2 FYNNEI. V lost 4 bases and J lost 5; bases outside the gene matches: 5. There are 14 residues in the CDR3. CDR3 protein: CASSARTGEETQYF. Written as DNA, the CDR3 is TGTGCCAGCAGTGCTCGGACAGGGGAGGAGACCCAGTACTTC.

The chain joins TRBV7-2 to TRBJ2-1; 12 bases fit TRBD2. V trimming: 0 bases; J trimming: 5 bases; junction bases outside the gene matches: 5. The CDR3 runs 17 residues. Germline CDR1 reads SGHTA; CDR2 reads FQGNSA. The CDR3 bases are TGTGCCAGCAGCTTAGCCCTAGCGGGGGGGCTAAACAATGAGCAGTTCTTC. The encoded protein is CASSLALAGGLNNEQFF. Together with reference TRBV7-2 and TRBJ2-1, the CDR3 gives the full variable domain: GAGVSQSPSNKVTEKGKDVELRCDPISGHTALYWYRQSLGQGLEFLIYFQGNSAPDKSGLPSDRFSAERTGGSVSTLTIQRTQQEDSAVYLCASSLALAGGLNNEQFFGPGTRLTVL.

This chain joins TRBV6-5 and TRBJ1-6; no definite D call. Germline CDR1 reads MNHEY; CDR2 reads SVGAGI. The length of the CDR3 is 13 residues. V shed 2 bases and J shed 7 bases, with 6 bases lying between them. CDR3 sequence (DNA): TGTGCCAGCAGTTACACGGGAAATTCACCCCTCCACTTT. This codes for CASSYTGNSPLHF.

This chain links TRBV4-2 with TRBJ1-4; D perhaps matches TRBD1 (6 bases). CDR1 is LGHNA, CDR2 YNFKEQ, per germline. The CDR3 has 17 residues. The ends were cut back, 0 bases at V and 5 bases at J, with 16 bases in the middle. Written as DNA, the CDR3 is TGTGCCAGCAGCCAAGAAACAGGGTCTCCTTCAAATGAAAAACTGTTTTTT. Encoded protein: CASSQETGSPSNEKLFF.

This clone turned up a few times. V is TRBV6-5 and J is TRBJ1-2, with 7 positions matching TRBD1. The trim removed 2 bases at V and 4 bases at J, leaving 10 bases unmatched. CDR3 length: 16 residues. The V gene's germline CDR1 is MNHEY and CDR2 SVGAGI. CDR3 protein: CASSYVRTGGGYGYTF. CDR3 bases: TGTGCCAGCAGTTACGTGCGGACAGGTGGTGGCTATGGCTACACCTTC.

The chain recombines TRBV18 with TRBJ2-1; D unresolved. The V end lost 3 bases, the J end lost 8 bases, and 23 bases lay between the germline ends. Germline-derived CDR1 and CDR2 are KGHSH and LQKENI. The CDR3 has 17 residues. Here the CDR3 reads CASSPLAFPRSQDEQFF. The CDR3 coding sequence is TGTGCCAGCTCACCCCTCGCGTTCCCTAGGTCGCAGGATGAGCAGTTCTTC.

J is TRBJ2-7 and V is TRBV10-3; D might be TRBD1 or TRBD2, each matching 5 bases. This CDR3 has 12 amino acids. Germline values: CDR1 ENHRY, CDR2 SYGVKD. V gave up 3 bases and J gave up 5 bases, with 8 bases separating them. The chain's CDR3 is CAISDLGDEQYF. The CDR3 nucleotides are TGTGCCATCAGTGATTTGGGGGACGAGCAGTACTTC.

J is TRBJ2-1 and V is TRBV7-9; weak D call: TRBD2 (5 bases). V was cut by 3 bases and J by 3 bases, with 12 bases left in between. Per germline, CDR1 SEHNR and CDR2 FQNEAQ (reference sequence). The CDR3 runs to 15 residues. This chain's CDR3 is CASSLAGGLYNEQFF. In DNA, the CDR3 is TGTGCCAGCAGCTTGGCGGGTGGACTCTACAATGAGCAGTTCTTC.